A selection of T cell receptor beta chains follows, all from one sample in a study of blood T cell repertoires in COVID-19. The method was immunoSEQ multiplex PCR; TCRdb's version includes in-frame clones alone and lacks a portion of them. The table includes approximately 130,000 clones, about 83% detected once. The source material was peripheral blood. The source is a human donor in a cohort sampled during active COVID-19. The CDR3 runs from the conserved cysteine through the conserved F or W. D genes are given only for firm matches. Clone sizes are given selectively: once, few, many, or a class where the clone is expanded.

cdr3_nt: TGTGCCTGGAGTGCCCTAAGGGGTGGTAGGGGGAGTTTTGGCGCAGATACGCAGTATTTT; cdr3_aa: CAWSALRGGRGSFGADTQYF; j_call: TRBJ2-3; v_call: TRBV30; clone_size: .; d_call: .
cdr3_nt: TGTGCCATCAAGGGGGACCCTGGGGGGGACACTGAAGCTTTCTTT; cdr3_aa: CAIKGDPGGDTEAFF; j_call: TRBJ1-1; v_call: TRBV10-3; clone_size: .; d_call: .
cdr3_nt: TGCGCCAGCGCCCGCACACGGGGTGGTGAGCAGTTCTTC; cdr3_aa: CASARTRGGEQFF; j_call: TRBJ2-1; v_call: TRBV5-1; clone_size: once; d_call: .
cdr3_nt: TGCAGCGTTGACGAGGGGGCGTACGAGCAGTACTTC; cdr3_aa: CSVDEGAYEQYF; j_call: TRBJ2-7; v_call: TRBV29-1; clone_size: .; d_call: TRBD1
cdr3_nt: TGTGCCAGCTCATCTGACTTAGCTAACTATGGCTACACCTTC; cdr3_aa: CASSSDLANYGYTF; j_call: TRBJ1-2; v_call: TRBV18; clone_size: .; d_call: .
cdr3_nt: TGTGCCAGTAGTATCCTGGGGACGGGAGGAGACTATGGCTACACCTTC; cdr3_aa: CASSILGTGGDYGYTF; j_call: TRBJ1-2; v_call: TRBV19; clone_size: .; d_call: .
cdr3_nt: TGTGCCAGCAGTGAAGGCCCACAGGGGGTAGATACGCAGTATTTT; cdr3_aa: CASSEGPQGVDTQYF; j_call: TRBJ2-3; v_call: TRBV2; clone_size: .; d_call: TRBD1
cdr3_nt: TGCGCCAGCAGCTTGTGGACAGCCACTGAAGCTTTCTTT; cdr3_aa: CASSLWTATEAFF; j_call: TRBJ1-1; v_call: TRBV5-1; clone_size: .; d_call: .
cdr3_nt: TGTGCCACCAGCAGTGGGGCAGGTTCCAACGAGCAGTACTTC; cdr3_aa: CATSSGAGSNEQYF; j_call: TRBJ2-7; v_call: TRBV15; clone_size: .; d_call: .
cdr3_nt: TGTGCCAGCAGCGTAGGAGATGCAACTAATGAAAAACTGTTTTTT; cdr3_aa: CASSVGDATNEKLFF; j_call: TRBJ1-4; v_call: TRBV9; clone_size: .; d_call: .
cdr3_nt: TGTGCCAGCAGTTATACCCAGGGAGGTCAGCCCCAGCATTTT; cdr3_aa: CASSYTQGGQPQHF; j_call: TRBJ1-5; v_call: TRBV6-2/TRBV6-3; clone_size: medium-sized; d_call: .
cdr3_nt: TGTGCCAGCAGCCCGGGACTCCCCACCGGGGAGCTGTTTTTT; cdr3_aa: CASSPGLPTGELFF; j_call: TRBJ2-2; v_call: TRBV7-3; clone_size: few; d_call: .
cdr3_nt: TGTGCCAGCAGCTTAGCGATTTACAGGGGCCAACGCTCTGGGGCCAACGTCCTGACTTTC; cdr3_aa: CASSLAIYRGQRSGANVLTF; j_call: TRBJ2-6; v_call: TRBV7-6; clone_size: .; d_call: TRBD1
cdr3_nt: TGTGCCAGCAGCCGCGACACTGAAGCTTTCTTT; cdr3_aa: CASSRDTEAFF; j_call: TRBJ1-1; v_call: TRBV7-9; clone_size: .; d_call: .
cdr3_nt: TGTGCCAGCACCCGGGACAGGGGGTCCTACAATGAGCAGTTCTTC; cdr3_aa: CASTRDRGSYNEQFF; j_call: TRBJ2-1; v_call: TRBV2; clone_size: .; d_call: TRBD1
cdr3_nt: TGCGCCAGCAGCCAAGGGACATTCTACGAGCAGTACTTC; cdr3_aa: CASSQGTFYEQYF; j_call: TRBJ2-7; v_call: TRBV5-1; clone_size: once; d_call: .
cdr3_nt: TGTGCCATCAGGGGGACAGGGGGCAATGAAAAACTGTTTTTT; cdr3_aa: CAIRGTGGNEKLFF; j_call: TRBJ1-4; v_call: TRBV10-3; clone_size: .; d_call: TRBD1
cdr3_nt: TGTGCCAGCAGCACGACAGGGGGCTATGGCTACACCTTC; cdr3_aa: CASSTTGGYGYTF; j_call: TRBJ1-2; v_call: TRBV12-3/TRBV12-4; clone_size: .; d_call: TRBD1